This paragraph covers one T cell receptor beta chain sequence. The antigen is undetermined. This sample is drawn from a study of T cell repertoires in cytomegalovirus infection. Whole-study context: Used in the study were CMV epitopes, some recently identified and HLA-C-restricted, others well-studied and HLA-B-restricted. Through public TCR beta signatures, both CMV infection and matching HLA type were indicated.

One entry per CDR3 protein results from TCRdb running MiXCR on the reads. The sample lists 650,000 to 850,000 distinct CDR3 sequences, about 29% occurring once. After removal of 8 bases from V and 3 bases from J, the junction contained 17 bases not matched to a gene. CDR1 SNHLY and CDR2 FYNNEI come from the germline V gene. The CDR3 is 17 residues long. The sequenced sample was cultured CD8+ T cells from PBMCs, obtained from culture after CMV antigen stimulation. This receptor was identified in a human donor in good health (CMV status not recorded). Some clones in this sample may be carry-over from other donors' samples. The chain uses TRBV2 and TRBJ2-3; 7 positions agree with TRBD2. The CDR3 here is CASGPFILAAGTDTQYF. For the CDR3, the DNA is TGTGCCAGCGGCCCCTTCATTCTAGCGGCGGGGACAGATACGCAGTATTTT.